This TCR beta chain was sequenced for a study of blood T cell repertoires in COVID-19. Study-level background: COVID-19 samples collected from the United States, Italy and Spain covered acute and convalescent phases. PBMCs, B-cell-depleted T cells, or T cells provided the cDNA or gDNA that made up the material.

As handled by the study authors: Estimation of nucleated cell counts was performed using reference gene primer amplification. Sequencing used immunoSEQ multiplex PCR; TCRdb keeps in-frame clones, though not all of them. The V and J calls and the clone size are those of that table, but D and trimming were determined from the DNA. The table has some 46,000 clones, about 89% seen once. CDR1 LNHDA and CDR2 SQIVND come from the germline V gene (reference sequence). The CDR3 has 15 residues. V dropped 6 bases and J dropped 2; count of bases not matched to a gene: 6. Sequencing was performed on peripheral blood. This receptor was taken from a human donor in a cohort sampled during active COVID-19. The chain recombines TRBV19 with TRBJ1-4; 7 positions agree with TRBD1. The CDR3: CASRTTGFTNEKLFF. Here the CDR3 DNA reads TGTGCCAGTAGAACGACAGGGTTTACTAATGAAAAACTGTTTTTT.